The entry below describes one T cell receptor (beta chain). Its target is not known. The CDR3 spans 15 residues. V gave up 3 bases and J gave up 0 bases; unmatched junction bases: 3. Looked up from germline, CDR1 is SGHDT and CDR2 is YYEEEE. This entry belongs to a study of T cell responses to AZD1222 COVID-19 vaccine. General observations from the study: Most donors were white British and more were female, and clonal diversity was possibly underestimated. Only six people who got AZD1222 tested seropositive at baseline. Spike-specific TCR breadth and depth grew following two AZD1222 doses. The peak T cell response came first, and repertoires were sampled only after it.

Some clones are missing from TCRdb's copy, which holds only in-frame ones; the method was immunoSEQ multiplex PCR. The data hold tens of thousands of clones, with 80% to 90% observed a single time. V and J are TRBV5-6 and TRBJ2-1, with 7 bases fitting TRBD1. The source of this sequence is an adult who received the AZD1222 COVID-19 vaccine. The sequencing used peripheral blood, collected 28 days after the second AZD1222 dose. The CDR3 sequence is CASSSGGSSYNEQFF. In DNA, the CDR3 is TGTGCCAGCAGCTCAGGGGGAAGCTCCTACAATGAGCAGTTCTTC.